This TCR beta chain came from a study of vaccination and CD4 T cells after COVID-19. CDR3 length equals 14 residues. Germline V gene data show CDR1 as SGHVS and CDR2 as FQNEAQ. Trimming stripped 4 bases from V and 2 bases from J, with 10 bases between. Treatment in this sample: roughly ten-day PBMC culture with coronavirus spike peptide pools or control peptides (ViraFEST assay). Cultures used some 2 million PBMCs per well, about 10 IU/ml IL-2 and 9.5 to 10 ug/ml peptides. The table lists this clonotype with a few counts. The target antigen is unknown. Sequenced with the Oncomine TCR Beta short-read assay was DNA taken from cultured CD4+ T cells. TCRdb used MiXCR to reprocess the PCR reads, holding one entry per CDR3 protein. The table shows roughly 14,000 distinct CDR3 sequences, with about 34% occurring only once.

The chain employs TRBV7-8 and TRBJ2-3; D is possibly TRBD1 (6 bases). The source of this sequence is a human donor with COVID-19. The source material was cultured CD4+ T cells from blood. The CDR3 DNA reads TGTGCCAGCAGCTCGGGACAAAACACAGATACGCAGTATTTT. Its translation is CASSSGQNTDTQYF.